These 17 T cell receptor beta chains originate from one sample sequenced in a study of shared clonotypes between healthy human individuals. Assay used: immunoSEQ multiplex PCR; TCRdb lists only in-frame clones, some missing. The data contain 470,000 or so clones, around four fifths of them singletons. The sample taken for sequencing was PBMCs. The receptors were gathered from a middle-aged woman in good health. Some clones in this sample may be carry-over from other donors' samples.

V is TRBV4-1 and J is TRBJ2-5; D possibly uses TRBD1 or TRBD2 (5 bases each). Germline values: CDR1 MGHRA, CDR2 YSYEKL. The CDR3 loop spans 17 amino acids. The V gene lost 0 bases and the J gene lost 4 bases, with 18 bases spanning the gap. CDR3 bases: TGCGCCAGCAGCCAAGATCTTGGCCAAAGTGGGGGAGAGACCCAGTACTTC. It yields the protein CASSQDLGQSGGETQYF.

This chain connects TRBV10-3 to TRBJ1-5, with 7 bases aligning to TRBD1. Germline lookup yields CDR1 ENHRY and CDR2 SYGVKD. The length of the CDR3 is 16 residues. With 0 bases clipped from V and 5 bases from J, the junction kept 7 bases outside the gene matches. CDR3 sequence: CAISESTTGCDQPQHF. The DNA for the CDR3 is TGTGCCATCAGTGAGTCGACGACAGGGTGCGATCAGCCCCAGCATTTT.

V and J are TRBV29-1 and TRBJ2-7; 9 positions match TRBD2. The CDR3 length is 13 residues. The germline V gene has CDR1 SQVTM and CDR2 ANQGSEA. The J segment lost 2 bases and the V segment lost 3 bases, leaving 2 bases of the junction unmatched. CDR3 sequence (DNA): TGCAGCGTTGATCTAGCGGGAACCTACGAGCAGTACTTC. Protein product: CSVDLAGTYEQYF.

The rearrangement joins TRBV27 to TRBJ2-7, with TRBD2 identical over 15 bases. The CDR3 is made up of 15 amino acids. J was trimmed by 4 bases and V by 6 bases; bases with no gene match: 4. Germline V lookup: CDR1 MNHEY, CDR2 SMNVEV (reference sequence). CDR3 protein: CASSSGTSGRYEQYF. The CDR3 nucleotides are TGTGCCAGCAGCTCTGGGACTAGCGGGAGGTACGAGCAGTACTTC.

Worth noting for this clone: The same CDR3 also results from other DNA sequences found in this sample. The gene calls are TRBV2 and TRBJ1-2, with 7 bases fitting TRBD1. The CDR3 length is 12 residues. Germline CDR1 SNHLY, CDR2 FYNNEI. V dropped 3 bases and J dropped 5; count of bases not matched to a gene: 0. CDR3 sequence: CASSDRGYGYTF. For the CDR3, the DNA is TGTGCCAGCAGTGACAGGGGGTATGGCTACACCTTC.

The chain links TRBV5-5 to TRBJ1-1; D is uncertain. Trimming pared 0 bases from V and 1 base from J, leaving 10 bases between. CDR1 and CDR2 from the germline V gene are SGHKS and YYEKEE (reference sequence). This CDR3 contains 15 residues. Here the CDR3 reads CASSLAGEENTEAFF. The CDR3 DNA is TGTGCCAGCAGCTTGGCCGGAGAGGAGAACACTGAAGCTTTCTTT.

As DNA, the CDR3 is TGTGCCACCTACAGTTCCAATCAGCCCCAGCATTTT. Its translation is CATYSSNQPQHF. The chain has TRBV6-6 and TRBJ1-5; D ambiguous. V was shortened by 10 bases and J by 3 bases, with 10 bases between the two germline ends. Germline V CDR1 and CDR2: MNHNY, SVGAGI (reference sequence). This CDR3 has 12 amino acids.

The chain combines TRBV27 with TRBJ1-5; 7 nucleotides line up with TRBD1. The CDR3 is made up of 14 amino acids. With V trimmed by 10 bases and J by 3 bases, 9 bases remained unmatched. Germline CDR1 is MNHEY and CDR2 is SMNVEV (reference sequence). The CDR3 DNA sequence: TGTGCCACCAGGTTGGGACAGAACAATCAGCCCCAGCATTTT. Translation gives CATRLGQNNQPQHF.

The V call is TRBV20-1, the J call TRBJ2-5; D is perhaps TRBD1 (6 bases). TRBJ2-7 explains the end of the DNA better; the J call may be wrong. This CDR3 is 11 amino acids long. Germline V gene lookup returns CDR1 DFQATT and CDR2 SNEGSKA (reference sequence). This chain's CDR3 is CSAGGPYEQYF. CDR3 sequence (DNA): TGCAGTGCTGGGGGCCCCTACGAGCAGTACTTC.

The chain is built from TRBV7-9 and TRBJ2-1, with 8 nucleotides matching TRBD2. The junction had 9 bases not matched to a gene; V was cut back by 3 bases and J by 5 bases. CDR1 and CDR2 (germline): SEHNR, FQNEAQ (reference sequence). This CDR3 spans 16 amino acids. This CDR3 reads CASSFLPSGYDNEQFF. DNA of the CDR3: TGTGCCAGCAGCTTCCTCCCTAGCGGGTATGACAATGAGCAGTTCTTC.

There are many counts of this clone. The chain has TRBV2 and TRBJ1-1; D unclear. Germline assignment: CDR1 SNHLY and CDR2 FYNNEI. The length of the CDR3 is 13 residues. V gave up 8 bases and J gave up 2 bases, with 12 bases separating them. For the CDR3, the DNA is TGTGCCAGCTTGCGGCAGCCCAACACTGAAGCTTTCTTT. Its translation is CASLRQPNTEAFF.

The J gene is TRBJ1-1, the V gene TRBV4-1; weak D call: TRBD1 (5 bases). Germline V CDR1 and CDR2: MGHRA, YSYEKL. The V and J ends lost 3 bases and 5 bases respectively, with 16 bases between them. The CDR3 spans 15 residues. The CDR3 sequence is CASSHPPMGVTEAFF. As DNA, the CDR3 is TGCGCCAGCAGCCATCCACCTATGGGGGTTACTGAAGCTTTCTTT.

This clone was detected a few times. This same CDR3 is encoded by further DNA sequences in the sample. This chain joins TRBV7-9 and TRBJ1-1; 8 bases agree with TRBD1. V was clipped by 3 bases and J by 1 base; unmatched bases: 4. CDR1 SEHNR and CDR2 FQNEAQ come from the germline V gene (reference sequence). The CDR3 spans 15 residues. The CDR3, as DNA: TGTGCCAGCAGCTTTCACGGGACAGGGAACACTGAAGCTTTCTTT. Protein product: CASSFHGTGNTEAFF.

This chain uses TRBV5-5 with TRBJ2-2; no firm D call. The CDR3 is made up of 15 amino acids. Germline V gene data show CDR1 as SGHKS and CDR2 as YYEKEE (reference sequence). V shed 3 bases and J shed 2 bases, with 11 bases lying between them. This CDR3 is CASSSSPGNTGELFF. CDR3 coding DNA: TGTGCCAGCAGCTCTTCTCCGGGCAACACCGGGGAGCTGTTTTTT.

V gene TRBV27 combines with J gene TRBJ2-2; 8 bases map to TRBD2. Germline V CDR1 and CDR2: MNHEY, SMNVEV (reference sequence). The CDR3 totals 19 residues. Unmatched junction bases numbered 14, after V lost 0 bases and J lost 5 bases. CDR3 region: CASSLSLEREGRGTGELFF. CDR3 in DNA: TGTGCCAGCAGTTTATCCCTTGAACGGGAGGGCCGAGGGACCGGGGAGCTGTTTTTT.

The rearrangement joins TRBV13 to TRBJ2-6; D is possibly TRBD1 (6 bases). The CDR3 is 19 amino acids. V lost 1 base to trimming and J lost 1 base, with 17 bases between them. Germline V gives CDR1 PRHDT, CDR2 FYEKMQ (reference sequence). The CDR3 DNA reads as TGTGCCAGCAGCTTAGCCGATCACCAGGGGAAGTCTGGGGCCAACGTCCTGACTTTC. The encoded protein is CASSLADHQGKSGANVLTF.

Here the CDR3 DNA reads TGTGCCAGCACTAGGGACAGCAGGTTCTATGGCTACACCTTC. As protein: CASTRDSRFYGYTF. V and J are TRBV5-5 and TRBJ1-2; 7 positions match TRBD1. With 6 bases clipped from V and 4 bases from J, the junction kept 9 bases outside the gene matches. The CDR3 spans 14 residues. Germline CDR1 and CDR2: SGHKS and YYEKEE (reference sequence).